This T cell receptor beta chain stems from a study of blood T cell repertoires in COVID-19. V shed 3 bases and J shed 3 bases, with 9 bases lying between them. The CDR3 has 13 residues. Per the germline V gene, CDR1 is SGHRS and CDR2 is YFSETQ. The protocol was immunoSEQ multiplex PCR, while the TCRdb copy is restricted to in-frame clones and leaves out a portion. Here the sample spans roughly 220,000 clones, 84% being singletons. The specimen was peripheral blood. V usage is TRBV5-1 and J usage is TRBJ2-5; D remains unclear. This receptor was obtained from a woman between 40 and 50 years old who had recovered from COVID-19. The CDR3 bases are TGCGCCAGCAGCTATGGCAGCGAAGAGACCCAGTACTTC. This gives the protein CASSYGSEETQYF.